The clone carrying this T cell receptor (beta chain) was picked up a small number of times. What it recognizes is unknown. A read error may produce the germline difference seen at one junction end. The data were obtained in a study of CD8 T cells in ankylosing spondylitis. TCRdb redid the calling of the 5' RACE reads with MiXCR, one entry per CDR3 protein. This table holds 150,000 to 200,000 distinct CDR3 sequences, around 13% found once. Study results and limitations: In reactive arthritis synovial fluid and blood, some motif variants had been reported before. Researchers reportedly found disease-linked clones significantly enriched in matched ankylosing spondylitis synovial fluid.

Germline V gene sequence: CDR1 SGHRS, CDR2 YFSETQ. CDR3 size: 12 residues. Sequenced sample: blood, either unsorted or a sorted T cell fraction (not recorded which). The clonotype comes from a male donor with ankylosing spondylitis or in good health (not recorded which). The chain joins TRBV5-1 to TRBJ2-3; 7 bases are shared with TRBD2. CDR3 protein: CASSLGGGDSLF. The DNA for the CDR3 is TGCGCCAGCAGCTTGGGGGGGGGAGACTCCCTTTTT.